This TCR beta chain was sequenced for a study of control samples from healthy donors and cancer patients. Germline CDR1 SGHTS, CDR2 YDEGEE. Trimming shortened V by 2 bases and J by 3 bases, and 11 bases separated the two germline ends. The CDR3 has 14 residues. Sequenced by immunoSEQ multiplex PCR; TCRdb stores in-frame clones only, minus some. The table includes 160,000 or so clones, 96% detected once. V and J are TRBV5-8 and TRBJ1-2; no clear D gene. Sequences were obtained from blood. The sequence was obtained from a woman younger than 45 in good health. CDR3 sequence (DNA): TGTGCCAGCAGCTTACCCGCTTGGTACTATGGCTACACCTTC. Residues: CASSLPAWYYGYTF. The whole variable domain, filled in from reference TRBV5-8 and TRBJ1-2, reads EAGVTQSPTHLIKTRGQQATLRCSPISGHTSVYWYQQALGLGLQFLLWYDEGEERNRGNFPPRFSGRQFPNYSSELNVNALELEDSALYLCASSLPAWYYGYTFGSGTRLTVV.